This T cell receptor beta chain was observed in a study of blood T cell repertoires in COVID-19. Overall study context: T cells, B-cell-depleted T cells, or PBMCs provided the cDNA or gDNA that served as material.

Original processing methods: Amplification of reference gene primers was used by the study to estimate nucleated cell counts. Method: immunoSEQ multiplex PCR; TCRdb's copy keeps in-frame clones and lacks some. The DNA gave D and trimming, while V, J and clone size come from that table. Of under 250,000 clones in the sample, around 82% were seen once. Germline trimming cut 9 bases from V and 3 bases from J; bases unmatched to any gene: 7. This CDR3 is built from 14 residues. From germline, CDR1 is SGDLS and CDR2 YYNGEE. This TCR came from a woman aged 40 to 50 with acute or convalescent COVID-19. Sequencing was carried out using peripheral blood. The rearrangement uses TRBV9 and TRBJ2-3; 10 bases map to TRBD1. CDR3 DNA: TGTGCCAAACCGGGACAGGGGTTTACAGATACGCAGTATTTT. Protein sequence: CAKPGQGFTDTQYF.